This T cell receptor beta chain was recorded in a study of CD8 T cells in Susac syndrome. Whole-study results and caveats: A relatively small number of individuals underwent TCR sequencing and HLA analysis.

CD8+ and CD4+ T cells from blood underwent TCR beta sequencing, which was carried out in a high-throughput format. Age- and sex-matched healthy donors served as the control group. With 4 bases removed from V and 4 bases from J, the gap between germline ends came to 5 bases. CDR1 is LNHDA, CDR2 SQIVND, per germline (reference sequence). CDR3 length: 12 residues. Random-hexamer reverse transcription was applied to roughly 0.5 to 1 ug RNA. Amplification of TCR beta CDR3 spanned 54 Vbeta and 13 Jbeta via immunoSEQ multiplex PCR. One entry per CDR3 protein results from TCRdb running MiXCR on the immunoSEQ multiplex PCR reads. Among about 90,000 distinct CDR3 sequences, around 93% were seen once, and the ten largest hold roughly 0.32%. Worth noting for this clonotype: Its antigen remains unidentified.

V gene TRBV19 combines with J gene TRBJ1-5; D gene uncertain. The sequenced sample was CD8+ T cells from PBMCs. This TCR came from a human donor in good health. CDR3: CASSSGNQPQHF. The CDR3 DNA reads TGTGCCAGTAGTAGTGGTAATCAGCCCCAGCATTTT.